Shown below are 18 T cell receptor beta chains from a single sample sequenced in a study of OX40 agonist ivuxolimab in advanced cancers. Clones were read by immunoSEQ multiplex PCR, and TCRdb kept only the in-frame ones, dropping some. The table includes about 39,000 clones, roughly 92% detected once. The material was CD4+ or CD8+ T cells sorted from blood, obtained in a trial of the OX40 agonist ivuxolimab. The receptors come from an adult with an advanced solid tumor such as melanoma, head and neck, liver or kidney cancer.

The rearrangement links TRBV30 to TRBJ2-7; TRBD2 matches at 8 bases. Per the germline V gene, CDR1 is GTSNPN and CDR2 is SVGIG (reference sequence). V shed 5 bases, J shed 6 bases, and the junction held 9 bases outside the gene matches. This CDR3 is 13 amino acids long. The CDR3 sequence is CAWGGLARSEQYF. The CDR3 nucleotides are TGTGCCTGGGGTGGACTAGCAAGGTCCGAGCAGTACTTC. Based on the CDR3 plus reference TRBV30 and TRBJ2-7, the full variable domain is SQTIHQWPATLVQPVGSPLSLECTVEGTSNPNLYWYRQAAGRGLQLLFYSVGIGQISSEVPQNLSASRPQDRQFILSSKKLLLSDSGFYLCAWGGLARSEQYFGPGTRLTVT.

This chain links TRBV28 with TRBJ2-3; D unresolved. Per germline, CDR1 MDHEN and CDR2 SYDVKM. The CDR3 runs 13 residues. V lost 3 bases and J 2 bases, leaving 6 bases between the germline ends. The CDR3 loop is CASSFGNTDTQYF. In DNA, the CDR3 is TGTGCCAGCAGTTTCGGAAACACAGATACGCAGTATTTT. Based on the CDR3 plus reference TRBV28 and TRBJ2-3, the full variable domain is DVKVTQSSRYLVKRTGEKVFLECVQDMDHENMFWYRQDPGLGLRLIYFSYDVKMKEKGDIPEGYSVSREKKERFSLILESASTNQTSMYLCASSFGNTDTQYFGPGTRLTVL.

The chain joins TRBV7-9 to TRBJ2-1; D remains ambiguous. The germline V and J ends were trimmed by 3 bases and 6 bases, with 12 bases remaining between them. Germline loops: CDR1 SEHNR, CDR2 FQNEAQ (reference sequence). This CDR3 comprises 14 residues. CDR3 amino acids: CASSFGLGPNEQFF. The CDR3 coding sequence is TGTGCCAGCAGCTTCGGTCTTGGGCCCAATGAGCAGTTCTTC.

The chain carries TRBV6-5 and TRBJ2-1; 9 bases align to TRBD2. V trimming: 8 bases; J trimming: 4 bases; junction bases outside the gene matches: 3. From germline, CDR1 is MNHEY and CDR2 SVGAGI. CDR3 length equals 13 residues. CDR3 nucleotides: TGTGCCAGCGCAACTAGCGGGTACAATGAGCAGTTCTTC. Translating gives CASATSGYNEQFF.

The chain combines TRBV28 with TRBJ2-3; D is ambiguous. This CDR3 is 16 amino acids long. V was cut by 6 bases and J by 5 bases, with 21 bases left in between. Germline CDR1 and CDR2: MDHEN and SYDVKM. DNA of the CDR3: TGTGCCAGCAGGGCCTTTCGCTCGAGCCTTAGAGATACGCAGTATTTT. Translated, it gives CASRAFRSSLRDTQYF.

In its sample, this clone was seen a few times. This chain connects TRBV7-9 to TRBJ2-1; tentative D call: TRBD2 (6 bases). This CDR3 has 13 amino acids. Trimming pared 1 base from V and 9 bases from J, leaving 10 bases between. CDR1 SEHNR and CDR2 FQNEAQ come from the germline V gene (reference sequence). This chain's CDR3 is CASSLVGRGEQFF. CDR3 coding DNA: TGTGCCAGCAGCTTAGTTGGGCGGGGTGAGCAGTTCTTC.

This clone has only a few counts. The chain carries TRBV10-3 and TRBJ2-7, with TRBD2 identical over 8 bases. The CDR3 consists of 14 residues. The V and J ends lost 2 bases and 4 bases, in that order; junction bases with no gene match: 4. In germline, CDR1 is ENHRY, CDR2 SYGVKD. The chain's CDR3 is CAISEELAAYEQYF. Written as DNA, the CDR3 is TGTGCCATCAGTGAGGAACTAGCGGCTTACGAGCAGTACTTC.

This chain connects TRBV5-5 to TRBJ1-2, with 7 nucleotides matching TRBD1. J was trimmed by 4 bases and V by 1 base; bases with no gene match: 7. Germline V gene lookup returns CDR1 SGHKS and CDR2 YYEKEE (reference sequence). The CDR3 has 15 amino acids. The CDR3 spells CASSLSPGGSYGYTF. The CDR3 DNA reads as TGTGCCAGCAGCTTGTCCCCAGGGGGGAGCTATGGCTACACCTTC.

The V call is TRBV9, the J call TRBJ2-7; D is possibly TRBD1 (6 bases). Germline-derived CDR1 and CDR2 are SGDLS and YYNGEE. The CDR3 is 14 residues long. Trimming shortened V by 0 bases and J by 1 base, and 8 bases separated the two germline ends. The CDR3 region has the DNA TGTGCCAGCAGCGTAGGGGACATTTCCTACGAGCAGTACTTC. As protein: CASSVGDISYEQYF.

The CDR3 reads CASSLPDRAREFF. The CDR3 DNA reads as TGTGCCAGCAGTTTACCCGACAGGGCTCGTGAGTTCTTC. This chain uses TRBV27 with TRBJ2-1, with TRBD1 identical over 7 bases. Per the germline V gene, CDR1 is MNHEY and CDR2 is SMNVEV (reference sequence). CDR3 length: 13 residues. J lost 14 bases, V lost 2 bases, and 9 bases had no gene match.

V gene TRBV6-6 combines with J gene TRBJ2-3; D possibly uses TRBD1 or TRBD2 (5 bases each). The CDR3 loop spans 16 amino acids. Germline CDR1 reads MNHNY; CDR2 reads SVGAGI (reference sequence). V lost 8 bases and J lost 0, with 18 bases in between. DNA for the CDR3: TGTGCCAGCCGGCCCGGGGCTAGCAGTAGCACAGATACGCAGTATTTT. Translating it yields CASRPGASSSTDTQYF.

The chain carries TRBV5-6 and TRBJ2-1; D is unclear. The V gene's germline CDR1 is SGHDT and CDR2 YYEEEE. The CDR3 covers 14 residues. V lost 2 bases to trimming and J lost 7 bases, with 13 bases between them. The CDR3 nucleotides are TGTGCCAGCAGCTTCTTGGCCGTGGAAAATGAGCAGTTCTTC. This sequence encodes CASSFLAVENEQFF.

The chain recombines TRBV5-4 with TRBJ2-1, with D hard to call. This CDR3 has 16 residues. Per germline, CDR1 SGHNT and CDR2 YYREEE (reference sequence). The germline V and J ends were trimmed by 0 bases and 4 bases, with 14 bases remaining between them. CDR3 in DNA: TGTGCCAGCAGCTTGGCGGCAGCGACCCCTTACAATGAGCAGTTCTTC. Residues: CASSLAAATPYNEQFF.

V usage is TRBV6-6 and J usage is TRBJ2-2; D gene uncertain. This CDR3 is built from 14 residues. The germline V gene has CDR1 MNHNY and CDR2 SVGAGI (reference sequence). V lost 0 bases and J 0 bases, leaving 2 bases between the germline ends. For the CDR3, the DNA is TGTGCCAGCAGTTACTCTCCGAACACCGGGGAGCTGTTTTTT. Protein: CASSYSPNTGELFF.

Only one count was recorded for this clone. The V call is TRBV29-1, the J call TRBJ2-7; 8 positions agree with TRBD1. This CDR3 is 15 amino acids long. Germline trimming cut 7 bases from V and 4 bases from J; bases unmatched to any gene: 15. The germline V gene encodes CDR1 SQVTM and CDR2 ANQGSEA. The CDR3 sequence: CSALGILDRDYEQYF. DNA of the CDR3: TGCAGCGCCCTTGGGATACTGGACAGGGATTACGAGCAGTACTTC.

The J gene is TRBJ2-3, the V gene TRBV6-1; D unclear. The length of the CDR3 is 16 residues. The germline V gene encodes CDR1 MNHNS and CDR2 SASEGT. The V and J ends lost 3 bases and 0 bases respectively, with 13 bases between them. The CDR3 coding sequence is TGTGCCAGCAGTGATGCGGCCCTCGCTAGCACAGATACGCAGTATTTT. Translating gives CASSDAALASTDTQYF.

The chain uses TRBV7-9 and TRBJ2-5, with D unclear. V was trimmed by 5 bases and J by 5 bases, leaving 9 bases between them. The CDR3 contains 12 residues. Germline V CDR1 and CDR2: SEHNR, FQNEAQ (reference sequence). CDR3 bases: TGTGCCAGCAGCAAAGTCGGTGAGACCCAGTACTTC. Encoded protein: CASSKVGETQYF.

The rearrangement links TRBV4-1 to TRBJ2-7; 8 bases align to TRBD1. Germline loops: CDR1 MGHRA, CDR2 YSYEKL. The ends lost 3 bases at V and 3 bases at J; junction bases unmatched: 7. CDR3 size: 15 residues. The CDR3 region is CASSQTTGELYEQYF. As DNA, the CDR3 is TGCGCCAGCAGCCAGACGACAGGGGAGCTCTACGAGCAGTACTTC.